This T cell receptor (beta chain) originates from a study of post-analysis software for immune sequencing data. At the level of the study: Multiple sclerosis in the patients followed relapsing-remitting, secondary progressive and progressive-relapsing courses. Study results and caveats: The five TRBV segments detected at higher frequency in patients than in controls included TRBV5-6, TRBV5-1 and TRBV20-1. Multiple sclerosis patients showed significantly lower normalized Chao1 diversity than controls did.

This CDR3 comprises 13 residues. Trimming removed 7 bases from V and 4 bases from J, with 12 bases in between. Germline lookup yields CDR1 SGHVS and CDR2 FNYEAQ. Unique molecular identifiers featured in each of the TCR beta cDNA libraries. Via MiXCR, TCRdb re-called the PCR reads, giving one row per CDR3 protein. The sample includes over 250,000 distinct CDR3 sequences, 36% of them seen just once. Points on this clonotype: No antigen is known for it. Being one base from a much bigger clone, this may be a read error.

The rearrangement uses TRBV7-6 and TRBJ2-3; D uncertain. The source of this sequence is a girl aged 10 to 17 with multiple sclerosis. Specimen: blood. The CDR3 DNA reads TGTGCCAGCAACCGTATAGGCGCAGATACGCAGTATTTT. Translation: CASNRIGADTQYF.